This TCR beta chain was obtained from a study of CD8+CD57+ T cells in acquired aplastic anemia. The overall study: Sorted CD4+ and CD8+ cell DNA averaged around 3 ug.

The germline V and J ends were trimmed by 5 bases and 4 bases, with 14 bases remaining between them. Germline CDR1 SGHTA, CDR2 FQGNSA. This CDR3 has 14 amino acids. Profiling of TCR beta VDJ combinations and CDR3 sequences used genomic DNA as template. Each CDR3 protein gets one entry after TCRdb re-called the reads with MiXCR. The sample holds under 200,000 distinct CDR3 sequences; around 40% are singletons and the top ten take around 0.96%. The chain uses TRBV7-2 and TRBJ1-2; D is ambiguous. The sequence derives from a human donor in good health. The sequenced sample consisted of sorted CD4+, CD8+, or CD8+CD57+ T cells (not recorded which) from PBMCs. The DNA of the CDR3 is TGTGCCAGCAGCGTACCGGAAATGGGCTATGGCTACACCTTC. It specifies CASSVPEMGYGYTF.